This T cell receptor (beta chain) was identified in a study of blood T cell repertoires in COVID-19 (dated by TCRdb to the early 2020s). Regarding the research as a whole: Collaborator samples came from the United States, Italy and Spain and covered acute and convalescent phases of COVID-19. The material from the prospective study consisted of cDNA or gDNA derived from T cells, B-cell-depleted T cells, or PBMCs. Deeply sampled blood TCRbeta repertoires from subjects exposed to, actively infected with, or recovered from COVID-19 were included in the dataset. The repertoires were released in a freely available public database intended as a resource for research on the immune response to SARS-CoV-2. The samples were drawn from two sources: the first 160 participants of the ongoing ImmuneRACE study, and 1,000 to 1,500 subjects contributed by 6 global collaborators. Nearly every sample came with metadata listing a de-identified subject ID, COVID-19 status, age in years and sex. Where available, HLA class I and class II types were obtained from metadata supplied by the sample provider rather than from assay-based typing.

In the case of this clone: Its antigen has not been determined. No qualities accompany the bases; no much larger clone lies one base away.

The investigation overall reported the following: How much clinical and demographic metadata was included differed by source and by participant, and the metadata was provided uncurated.

TCRbeta CDR3 regions were amplified from genomic DNA by means of the immunoSEQ Assay, a bias-controlled multiplex PCR. The study's processing was this. The number of nucleated cells in each sample was estimated from the amplification of reference gene primers within the assay. To quantify the absolute abundance of each unique TCRbeta CDR3 rearrangement, sequence reads were collapsed and filtered. For each sample, productive Simpson clonality was calculated as the square root of Simpson's diversity index over productive rearrangements. Drawn from immuneACCESS, this table holds only the in-frame rearrangements with V and J called that TCRdb kept. Clones are partly lost; checked studies trace under half to an unresolved V gene and leave the rest unexplained. The V and J calls and clone size were taken over from that table, and D and trimming were inferred from the DNA. A total of hundreds of thousands of clones appear in this sample, 87% of them only once. The ten largest clones add up to more than 5% of the sample.

CDR1 SGHNT and CDR2 YYREEE are derived from the germline V gene (reference sequence). The junction shows trimming of 4 bases on V and 5 bases on J, plus 9 bases between the germline ends. The cysteine opens and the phenylalanine closes a CDR3 of 13 amino acids. The sequence is cut down to CDR3 DNA, 39 bases in frame from base 1. In the prospective study, participants were roughly 18 to 100 years old, resided in about two dozen geographic areas of the United States, and were enrolled through a virtual design. Cohort assignment in the prospective study relied on participant-reported clinical history from a screening survey and a study questionnaire. Each participant in the prospective study had whole blood, serum and a nasopharyngeal or oropharyngeal swab collected by mobile phlebotomists. Participants in the prospective study had the option to provide additional blood draws and questionnaires over a roughly 2-month period. Before DNA extraction, prospective study blood samples were shipped either frozen or at room temperature.

Recombination linked TRBV5-4 to TRBJ2-2; the D region possibly corresponds to TRBD1 (6 bases align). The sequenced material came from PBMCs or T cells enriched from blood (not recorded which). The receptor comes from a woman in her 30s with acute COVID-19. The DNA sequence is as follows: TGTGCCAGCAGCCCTGGACAGACCGGGGAGCTGTTTTTT. Its translation reads: CASSPGQTGELFF.